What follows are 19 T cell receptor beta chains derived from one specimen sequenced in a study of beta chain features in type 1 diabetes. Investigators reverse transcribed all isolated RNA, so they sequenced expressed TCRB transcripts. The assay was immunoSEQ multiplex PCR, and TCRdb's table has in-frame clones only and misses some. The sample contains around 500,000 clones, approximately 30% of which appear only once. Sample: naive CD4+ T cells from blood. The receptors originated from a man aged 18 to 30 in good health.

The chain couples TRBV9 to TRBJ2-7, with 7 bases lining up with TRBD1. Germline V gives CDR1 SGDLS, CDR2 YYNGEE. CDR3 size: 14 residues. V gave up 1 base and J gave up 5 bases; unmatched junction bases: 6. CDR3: CASSVRQGVDEQYF. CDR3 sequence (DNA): TGTGCCAGCAGCGTACGACAGGGTGTCGACGAGCAGTACTTC.

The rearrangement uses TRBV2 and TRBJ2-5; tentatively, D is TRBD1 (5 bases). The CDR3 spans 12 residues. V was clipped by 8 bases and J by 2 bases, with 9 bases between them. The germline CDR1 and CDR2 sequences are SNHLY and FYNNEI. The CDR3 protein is CASHRSQETQYF. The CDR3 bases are TGTGCCAGCCACAGGAGTCAAGAGACCCAGTACTTC.

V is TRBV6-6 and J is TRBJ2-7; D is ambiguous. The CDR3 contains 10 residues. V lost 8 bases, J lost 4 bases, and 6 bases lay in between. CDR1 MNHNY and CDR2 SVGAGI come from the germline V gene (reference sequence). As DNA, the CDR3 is TGTGCCAGCGGGCGGTACGAGCAGTACTTC. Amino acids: CASGRYEQYF.

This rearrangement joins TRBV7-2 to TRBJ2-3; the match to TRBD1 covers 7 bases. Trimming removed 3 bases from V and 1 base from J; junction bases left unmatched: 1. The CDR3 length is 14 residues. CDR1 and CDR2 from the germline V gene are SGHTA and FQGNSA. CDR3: CASSFGQGTDTQYF. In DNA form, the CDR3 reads TGTGCCAGCAGCTTCGGACAGGGCACAGATACGCAGTATTTT.

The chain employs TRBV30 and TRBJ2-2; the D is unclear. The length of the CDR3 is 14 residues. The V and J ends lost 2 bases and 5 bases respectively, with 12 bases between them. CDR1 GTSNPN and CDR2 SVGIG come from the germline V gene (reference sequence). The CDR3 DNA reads TGTGCCTGGAGTCTAGGCTTGGAGACCGGGGAGCTGTTTTTT. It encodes CAWSLGLETGELFF.

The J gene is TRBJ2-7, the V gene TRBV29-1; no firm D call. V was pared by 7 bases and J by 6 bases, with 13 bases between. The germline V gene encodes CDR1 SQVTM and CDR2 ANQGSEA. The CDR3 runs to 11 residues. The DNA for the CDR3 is TGCAGCGCAAATGTCGGATCCGAGCAGTACTTC. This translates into CSANVGSEQYF.

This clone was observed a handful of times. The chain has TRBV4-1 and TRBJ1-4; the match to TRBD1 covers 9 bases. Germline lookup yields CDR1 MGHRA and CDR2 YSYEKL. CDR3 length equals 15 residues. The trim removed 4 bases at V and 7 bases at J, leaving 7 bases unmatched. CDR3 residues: CASSPPTGGFEKLFF. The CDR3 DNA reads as TGCGCCAGCAGCCCACCTACAGGGGGCTTTGAAAAACTGTTTTTT.

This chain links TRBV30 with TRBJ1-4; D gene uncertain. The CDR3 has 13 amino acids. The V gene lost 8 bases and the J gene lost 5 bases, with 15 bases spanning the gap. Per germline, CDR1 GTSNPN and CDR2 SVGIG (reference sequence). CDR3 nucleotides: TGTGCCGCCCCGACTGTCGAGAATGAAAAACTGTTTTTT. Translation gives CAAPTVENEKLFF.

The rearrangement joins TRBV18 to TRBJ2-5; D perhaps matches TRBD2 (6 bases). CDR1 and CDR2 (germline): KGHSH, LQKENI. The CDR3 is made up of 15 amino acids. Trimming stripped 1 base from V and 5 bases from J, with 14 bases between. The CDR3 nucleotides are TGTGCCAGCTCACCACTGGGAGGAGGGACCGAGACCCAGTACTTC. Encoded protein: CASSPLGGGTETQYF.

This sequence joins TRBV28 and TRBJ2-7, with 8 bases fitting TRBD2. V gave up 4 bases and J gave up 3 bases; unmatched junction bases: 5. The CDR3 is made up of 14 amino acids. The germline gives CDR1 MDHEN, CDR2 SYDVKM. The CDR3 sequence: CASSSSSGRYEQYF. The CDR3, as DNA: TGTGCCAGCAGTTCGTCTAGCGGGCGCTACGAGCAGTACTTC.

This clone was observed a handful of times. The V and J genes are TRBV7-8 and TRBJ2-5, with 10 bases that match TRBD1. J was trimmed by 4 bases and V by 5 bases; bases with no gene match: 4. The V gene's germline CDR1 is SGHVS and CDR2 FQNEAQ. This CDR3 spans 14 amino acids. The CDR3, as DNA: TGTGCCAGCAGCACCCGGACAGGGGGAGAGACCCAGTACTTC. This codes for CASSTRTGGETQYF.

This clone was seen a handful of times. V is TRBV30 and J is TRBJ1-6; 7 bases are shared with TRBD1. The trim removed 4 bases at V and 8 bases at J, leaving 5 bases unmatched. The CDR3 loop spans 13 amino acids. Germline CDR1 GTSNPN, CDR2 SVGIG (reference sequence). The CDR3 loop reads CAWTGTADSPLHF. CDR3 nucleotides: TGTGCCTGGACCGGGACAGCAGATTCACCCCTCCACTTT.

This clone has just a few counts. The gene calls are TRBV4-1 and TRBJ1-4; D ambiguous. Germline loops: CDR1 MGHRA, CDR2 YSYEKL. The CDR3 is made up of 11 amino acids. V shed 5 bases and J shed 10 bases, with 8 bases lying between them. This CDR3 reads CASSSLRKLFF. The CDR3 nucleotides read TGCGCCAGCAGCTCTCTGCGAAAACTGTTTTTT.

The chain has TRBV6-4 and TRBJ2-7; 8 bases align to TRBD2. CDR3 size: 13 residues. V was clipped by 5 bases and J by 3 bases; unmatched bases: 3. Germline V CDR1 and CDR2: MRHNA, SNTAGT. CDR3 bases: TGTGCCAGCAGTATGAGCGGGGGCTACGAGCAGTACTTC. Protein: CASSMSGGYEQYF.

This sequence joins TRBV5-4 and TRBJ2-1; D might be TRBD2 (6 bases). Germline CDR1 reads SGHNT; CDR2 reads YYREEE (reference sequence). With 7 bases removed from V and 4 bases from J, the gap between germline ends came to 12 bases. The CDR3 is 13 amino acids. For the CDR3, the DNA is TGTGCCAGCGCTGGGGGGAATTACAATGAGCAGTTCTTC. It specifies CASAGGNYNEQFF.

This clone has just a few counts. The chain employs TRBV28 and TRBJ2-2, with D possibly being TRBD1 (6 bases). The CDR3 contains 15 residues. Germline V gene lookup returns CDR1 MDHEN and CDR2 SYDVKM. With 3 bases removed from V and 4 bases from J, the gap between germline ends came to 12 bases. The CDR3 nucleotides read TGTGCCAGCAGTTTGAGGACAGTCGGCACCGGGGAGCTGTTTTTT. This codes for CASSLRTVGTGELFF.

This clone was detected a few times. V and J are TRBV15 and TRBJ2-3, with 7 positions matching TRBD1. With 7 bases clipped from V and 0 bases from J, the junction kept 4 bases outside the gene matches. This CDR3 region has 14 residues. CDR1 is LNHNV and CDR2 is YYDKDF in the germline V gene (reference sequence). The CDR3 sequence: CATKDRESTDTQYF. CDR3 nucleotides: TGTGCCACCAAAGACAGGGAGAGCACAGATACGCAGTATTTT.

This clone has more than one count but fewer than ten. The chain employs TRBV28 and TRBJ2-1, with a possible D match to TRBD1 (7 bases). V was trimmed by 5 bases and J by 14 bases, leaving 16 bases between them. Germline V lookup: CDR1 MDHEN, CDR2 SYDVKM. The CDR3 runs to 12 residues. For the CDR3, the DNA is TGTGCCAGCAGTCTCCGGACAGGCGGGGAGTTCTTC. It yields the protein CASSLRTGGEFF.

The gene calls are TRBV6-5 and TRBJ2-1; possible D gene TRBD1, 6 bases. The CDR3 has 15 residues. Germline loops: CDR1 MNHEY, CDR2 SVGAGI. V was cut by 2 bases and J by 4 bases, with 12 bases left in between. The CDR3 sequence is CASSYGQRGYNEQFF. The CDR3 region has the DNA TGTGCCAGCAGTTACGGACAGAGGGGATACAATGAGCAGTTCTTC.